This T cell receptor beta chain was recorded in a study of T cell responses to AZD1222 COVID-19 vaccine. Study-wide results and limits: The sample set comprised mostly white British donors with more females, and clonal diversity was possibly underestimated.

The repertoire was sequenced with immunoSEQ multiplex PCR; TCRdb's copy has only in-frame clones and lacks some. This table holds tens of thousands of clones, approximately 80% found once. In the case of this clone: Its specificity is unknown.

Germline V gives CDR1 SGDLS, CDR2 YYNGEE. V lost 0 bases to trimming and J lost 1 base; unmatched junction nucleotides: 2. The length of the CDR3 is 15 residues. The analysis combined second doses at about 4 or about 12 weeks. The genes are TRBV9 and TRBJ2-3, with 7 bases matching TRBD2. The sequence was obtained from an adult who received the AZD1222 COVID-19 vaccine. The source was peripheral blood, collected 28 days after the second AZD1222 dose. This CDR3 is CASSVAGRGTDTQYF. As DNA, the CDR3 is TGTGCCAGCAGCGTAGCGGGGAGGGGCACAGATACGCAGTATTTT.